This TCR beta chain comes out of a study of shared T cell receptors in the human thymus. Germline CDR1 reads SGHDN; CDR2 reads FVKESK. V was clipped by 0 bases and J by 4 bases; unmatched bases: 6. CDR3 length: 16 amino acids. Clones were read by immunoSEQ multiplex PCR, and TCRdb kept only the in-frame ones, dropping some. The sample lists about 660,000 clones; around 87% were seen once. This same sample was also taken into another study, of human thymus T cells. That paper notes: It was healthy Finnish infants having corrective surgery for congenital heart defects who were the donors. Resections obtained during corrective heart surgery supplied the thymus tissue. Across thymic and blood repertoires, the usage of V and J genes appeared to be biased. Overlap was high between thymic repertoires from unrelated individuals, as reported in related research.

The specimen was thymocytes. This receptor was identified in a boy younger than two with a congenital heart defect. The chain uses TRBV14 and TRBJ1-1; 9 bases align to TRBD1. CDR3 sequence: CASSQDHRGRITEAFF. CDR3 bases: TGTGCCAGCAGCCAAGATCACAGGGGGCGGATCACTGAAGCTTTCTTT.